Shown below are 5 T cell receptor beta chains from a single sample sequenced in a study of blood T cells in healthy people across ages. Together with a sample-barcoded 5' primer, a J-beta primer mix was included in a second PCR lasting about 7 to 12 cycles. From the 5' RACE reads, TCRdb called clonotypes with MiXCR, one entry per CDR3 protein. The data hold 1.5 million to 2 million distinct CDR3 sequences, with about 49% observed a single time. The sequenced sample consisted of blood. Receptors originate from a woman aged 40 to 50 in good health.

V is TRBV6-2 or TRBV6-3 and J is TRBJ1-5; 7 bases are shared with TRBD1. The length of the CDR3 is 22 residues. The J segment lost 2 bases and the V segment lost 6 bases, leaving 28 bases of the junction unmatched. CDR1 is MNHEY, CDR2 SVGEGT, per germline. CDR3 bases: TGTGCCAGCAGCCGAGGGGTCGACAGGGTCTATGGGGGTATAGTCGGCAATCAGCCCCAGCATTTT. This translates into CASSRGVDRVYGGIVGNQPQHF.

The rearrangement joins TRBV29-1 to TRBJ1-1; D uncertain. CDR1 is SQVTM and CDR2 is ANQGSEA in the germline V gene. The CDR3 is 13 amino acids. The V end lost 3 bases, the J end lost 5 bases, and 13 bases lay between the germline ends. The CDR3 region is CSVEFGGITEAFF. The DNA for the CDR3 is TGCAGCGTTGAGTTTGGCGGTATTACTGAAGCTTTCTTT.

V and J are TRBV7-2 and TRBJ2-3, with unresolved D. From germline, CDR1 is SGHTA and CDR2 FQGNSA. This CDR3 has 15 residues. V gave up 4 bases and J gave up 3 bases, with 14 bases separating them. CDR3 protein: CASSSQSRNTDTQYF. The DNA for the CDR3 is TGTGCCAGCAGCTCCCAATCTAGAAATACAGATACGCAGTATTTT.

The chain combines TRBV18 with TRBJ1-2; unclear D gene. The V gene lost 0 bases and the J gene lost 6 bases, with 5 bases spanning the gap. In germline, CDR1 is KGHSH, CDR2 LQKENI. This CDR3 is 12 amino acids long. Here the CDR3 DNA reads TGTGCCAGCTCACCACCGATTGATGGCTACACCTTC. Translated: CASSPPIDGYTF.

The CDR3 loop reads CASSGPKDYGYTF. The DNA for the CDR3 is TGTGCCAGCAGTGGTCCCAAAGACTATGGCTACACCTTC. J is TRBJ1-2 and V is TRBV12-3 or TRBV12-4; D uncertain. V was trimmed by 5 bases and J by 3 bases, leaving 10 bases between them. The CDR3 has 13 amino acids.